This T cell receptor (beta chain) was sequenced during a study of shared clonotypes between healthy human individuals. Notes on the study in general: The generation probabilities recorded for non-shared clonotypes fell below those of clonotypes shared by all four donors.

The CDR3 is made up of 15 amino acids. Trimming pared 5 bases from V and 3 bases from J, leaving 14 bases between. The germline V gene has CDR1 SGHRS and CDR2 YFSETQ. The method was immunoSEQ multiplex PCR; TCRdb's version includes in-frame clones alone and lacks a portion of them. The sample consists of almost 750,000 clones, 72% of them appearing once. Concerning this clone itself: No antigen is known for it. The same CDR3 is also encoded by other DNA sequences in this sample.

The sequencing input was memory CD4+ T cells sorted from blood. Stated subset: CD45RA-negative fraction. This rearrangement joins TRBV5-1 to TRBJ2-2; possibly TRBD1 for D (7 bases). The source is a woman in her thirties in good health. The CDR3 DNA reads TGCGCCAGCAGTACGGGGGACAGAGACACCGGGGAGCTGTTTTTT. It codes for CASSTGDRDTGELFF.